This T cell receptor (beta chain) appears in the sequencing data of a study of blood T cell repertoires in COVID-19. Study at large: Whether acute or convalescent, the COVID-19 samples came from the United States, Italy and Spain.

This clone has just a few counts. Original handling: Using reference gene primer amplification, nucleated cell counts were estimated. Repertoires were generated with immunoSEQ multiplex PCR, while TCRdb's copy carries only in-frame clones and drops some. V and J calls and clone size are those listed in that table; D and trimming were worked out from the DNA. Altogether about 140,000 clones are present, roughly 85% being singletons, with the ten largest covering around 3%. CDR1 is MNHNS and CDR2 is SASEGT in the germline V gene. The CDR3 has 14 residues. The V gene lost 2 bases and the J gene lost 1 base, with 8 bases spanning the gap.

The V and J genes are TRBV6-1 and TRBJ1-1; D not certain. The source of this sequence is a man aged 50 to 60 with acute or convalescent COVID-19. Material for sequencing was peripheral blood. CDR3 nucleotides: TGTGCCAGCAGTGAAAGTGCAGGGAACACTGAAGCTTTCTTT. Protein product: CASSESAGNTEAFF.